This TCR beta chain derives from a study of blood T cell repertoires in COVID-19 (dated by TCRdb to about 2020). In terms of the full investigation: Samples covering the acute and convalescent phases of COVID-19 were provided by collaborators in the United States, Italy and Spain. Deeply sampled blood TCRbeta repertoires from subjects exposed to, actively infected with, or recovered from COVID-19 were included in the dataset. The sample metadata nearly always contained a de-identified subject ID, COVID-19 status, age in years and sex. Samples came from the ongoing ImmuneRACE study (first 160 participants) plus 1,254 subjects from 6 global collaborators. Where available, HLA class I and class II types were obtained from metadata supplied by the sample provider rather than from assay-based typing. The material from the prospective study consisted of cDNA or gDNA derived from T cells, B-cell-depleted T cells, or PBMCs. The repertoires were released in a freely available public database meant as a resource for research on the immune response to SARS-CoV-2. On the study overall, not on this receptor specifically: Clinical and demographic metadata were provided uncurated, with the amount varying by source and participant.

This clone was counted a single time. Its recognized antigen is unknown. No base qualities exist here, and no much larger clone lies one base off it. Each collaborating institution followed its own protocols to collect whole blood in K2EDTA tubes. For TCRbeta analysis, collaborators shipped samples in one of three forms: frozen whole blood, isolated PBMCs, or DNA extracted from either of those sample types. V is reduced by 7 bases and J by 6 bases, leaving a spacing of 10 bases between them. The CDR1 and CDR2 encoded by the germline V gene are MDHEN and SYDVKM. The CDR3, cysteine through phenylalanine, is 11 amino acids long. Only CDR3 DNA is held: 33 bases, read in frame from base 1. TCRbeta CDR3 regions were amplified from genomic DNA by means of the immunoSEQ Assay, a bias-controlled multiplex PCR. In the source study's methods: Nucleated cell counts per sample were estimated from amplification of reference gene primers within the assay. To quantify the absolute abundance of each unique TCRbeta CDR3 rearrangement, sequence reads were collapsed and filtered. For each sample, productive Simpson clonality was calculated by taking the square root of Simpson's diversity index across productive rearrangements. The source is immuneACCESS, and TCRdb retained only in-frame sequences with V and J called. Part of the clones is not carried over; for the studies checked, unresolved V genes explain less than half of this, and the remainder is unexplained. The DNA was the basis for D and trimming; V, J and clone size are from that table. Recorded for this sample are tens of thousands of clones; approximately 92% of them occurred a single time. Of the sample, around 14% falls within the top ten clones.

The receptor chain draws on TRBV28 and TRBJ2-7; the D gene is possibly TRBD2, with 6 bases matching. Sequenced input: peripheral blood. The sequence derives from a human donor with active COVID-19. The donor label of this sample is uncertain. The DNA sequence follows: TGTGCCAGCAAACTGGAGGGCGAGCAGTACTTC. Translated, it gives CASKLEGEQYF.